The 9 T cell receptor beta chains given below trace back to one sample, sequenced in a study of human T cells and chemical hapten exposure. Specified time point: healthy volunteer bleed at 2 weeks. Unfractionated whole blood served as the source for total RNA extraction. TCRdb itself ran the RACE reads through MiXCR, one entry per CDR3 protein. The sample consists of about 130,000 distinct CDR3 sequences, approximately 10% of them appearing once. Sequencing was done on a sample of whole blood. All receptors derive from a male donor in good health. Some clones in this sample may be carry-over from other donors' samples.

The V call is TRBV13, the J call TRBJ2-5, with unresolved D. With 7 bases removed from V and 2 bases from J, the gap between germline ends came to 8 bases. Germline loops: CDR1 PRHDT, CDR2 FYEKMQ (reference sequence). This CDR3 region has 12 residues. The CDR3 region is CASTILQETQYF. CDR3 coding DNA: TGTGCCAGCACCATCCTGCAAGAGACCCAGTACTTC. The full variable domain, with the rest looked up from reference TRBV13 and TRBJ2-5, is AAGVIQSPRHLIKEKRETATLKCYPIPRHDTVYWYQQGPGQDPQFLISFYEKMQSDKGSIPDRFSAQQFSDYHSELNMSSLELGDSALYFCASTILQETQYFGPGTRLLVL.

A few counts support this clonotype. V usage is TRBV18 and J usage is TRBJ2-4; D tentatively reads TRBD1 or TRBD2 (6 bases each). Germline V lookup: CDR1 KGHSH, CDR2 LQKENI. Trimming removed 0 bases at V and 9 bases at J, with 12 bases between. The CDR3 length is 14 residues. CDR3: CASSPPGGLGIQYF. DNA of the CDR3: TGTGCCAGCTCACCACCCGGGGGCCTCGGCATTCAGTACTTC.

CDR3 region: CASSLTGQGYEQYF. The CDR3 nucleotides are TGCGCCAGCAGCTTAACGGGACAGGGATACGAGCAGTACTTC. The chain has TRBV5-1 and TRBJ2-7; 9 nucleotides align to TRBD1. Per germline, CDR1 SGHRS and CDR2 YFSETQ. V shed 2 bases, J shed 4 bases, and the junction held 4 bases outside the gene matches. This CDR3 contains 14 residues.

This clonotype was found many times. The genes are TRBV30 and TRBJ1-5, with D uncertain. Germline V gene lookup returns CDR1 GTSNPN and CDR2 SVGIG (reference sequence). V lost 1 base, J lost 7 bases, and 11 bases lay in between. The CDR3 runs to 13 residues. In nucleotides, the CDR3 is TGTGCCTGGAGTGGTCCGGAAGGCCAGCCCCAGCATTTT. It specifies CAWSGPEGQPQHF.

This clonotype was seen ten or more times. This sequence joins TRBV3-1 and TRBJ2-3; D is unresolved. Germline-derived CDR1 and CDR2 are LGHDT and YNNKEL (reference sequence). The CDR3 has 15 amino acids. Trimming cost V 0 bases and J 4 bases, with 11 bases left between them. The CDR3, as DNA: TGTGCCAGCAGCCAAGATAATGGCTCCCCAGATACGCAGTATTTT. Protein: CASSQDNGSPDTQYF.

The chain combines TRBV20-1 with TRBJ1-5, with 9 bases identical to TRBD1. Looked up from germline, CDR1 is DFQATT and CDR2 is SNEGSKA (reference sequence). This CDR3 contains 14 residues. The V gene end was trimmed by 1 base and the J gene end by 4 bases; junction bases not matched to a gene: 2. The CDR3 loop is CSARVQGANQPQHF. DNA of the CDR3: TGCAGTGCTAGAGTACAGGGGGCTAATCAGCCCCAGCATTTT.

The chain recombines TRBV5-1 with TRBJ1-2; tentative D call: TRBD1 (5 bases). CDR1 SGHRS and CDR2 YFSETQ come from the germline V gene. V shed 4 bases and J shed 3 bases, with 13 bases lying between them. This CDR3 is built from 14 residues. The CDR3 bases are TGCGCCAGCAGCCCACAGGAGTTCGACTATGGCTACACCTTC. Residues: CASSPQEFDYGYTF.

The chain couples TRBV7-9 to TRBJ2-4; no definite D call. Per germline, CDR1 SEHNR and CDR2 FQNEAQ (reference sequence). Trimming took off 5 bases at V and 5 bases at J, with 16 bases between the two ends. This CDR3 spans 15 amino acids. DNA of the CDR3: TGTGCCAGCAGCCGTTTTATGCAGAAAGAAAACATTCAGTACTTC. As protein: CASSRFMQKENIQYF.

This clonotype was detected many times. CDR3 sequence: CASSQDPVITDTQYF. The CDR3 DNA sequence: TGCGCCAGCAGCCAAGATCCTGTCATCACAGATACGCAGTATTTT. The V call is TRBV4-3, the J call TRBJ2-3; D is ambiguous. Germline V gives CDR1 LGHNA, CDR2 YSLEER. The CDR3 is 15 residues long. Trimming shortened V by 0 bases and J by 2 bases, and 9 bases separated the two germline ends.